The entry that follows covers one T cell receptor (beta chain) sequence. No antigen is known for it. Base quality data are lacking; no much larger clone is found one base away. The germline V gene encodes CDR1 LNHDA and CDR2 SQIVND (reference sequence). The CDR3 numbers 15 residues from cysteine through phenylalanine. Only the CDR3 DNA is retained, 45 bases long and in frame from the first base. V and J lose 7 bases and 14 bases, and a span of 26 bases separates them. At diagnosis, tumor, uninvolved tumor-adjacent lung and peripheral blood were collected and then preserved as a mix of FFPE and fresh-frozen material. For TCR repertoire profiling, blood samples were analyzed in the form of peripheral blood mononuclear cells. The source of the sample is a study of T cells in localized non-small cell lung cancer (dated by TCRdb to the early 2020s). With respect to the entire study: T cell repertoires of 236 early-stage NSCLC patients were analyzed, with tumors being compared against uninvolved tumor-adjacent lungs. Of the NSCLC patients, fewer than 150 were male and around 99 were female, and the mean age was about 69 years. The cohort was made up of hundreds of treatment-naive NSCLC patients whose localized lung tumors had been resected.

Study-level results and caveats: Higher blood T cell density associated with longer overall survival, while higher adjacent-lung clonality associated with shorter survival. A median of roughly 60 of the top 100 tumor clones were detected in paired uninvolved adjacent lung, and 28 of these tumor clones were also found among the top 100 clones of the paired uninvolved adjacent lung. Because the study design was exploratory, TCR variables were selected using unadjusted p-values without false-discovery rate correction. Uninvolved tumor-adjacent lung showed the highest T cell clonality, higher than tumor, which suggests more focused antigenic responses in the uninvolved tumor-adjacent lung. Because multi-region sequencing of the tumors was not done, intratumor heterogeneity could not be ruled out.

The immunoSEQ Assay was used to sequence TCR beta CDR3 regions from DNA. The authors' pipeline ran thus. To compute T cell density, TCR beta template counts were normalized to usable DNA, which was estimated by amplifying housekeeping genes. The preseqR package was used to estimate richness by extrapolating to 400,000 templates for PBMC samples and to 120,000 templates for tissue samples. Clonality was defined as one minus Pielou's evenness. To identify tissue-enriched TCRs, differential abundance testing was run on productive amino-acid clonotypes with a minimum total count of 5 and an alpha of 0.1. The Jaccard Index and the Morisita Overlap Index were used to measure how much the repertoires overlapped between compartments. GLIPH grouped TCR beta CDR3s together with public tetramer-defined viral CDR3s, and a viral motif had to include at least three viral sequences and show V-gene enrichment. The clones in this table, taken by TCRdb from immuneACCESS, are in-frame only. Not every clone is retained; where verified, under half of the shortfall comes from an unresolved V gene, and the cause of the rest is unknown. The DNA was the basis for D and trimming; V, J and clone size are from that table. This sample is represented by about 33,000 clones; 92% of them were singletons. The ten largest clonotypes hold about 2.2% of the sample.

The chain was built from TRBV19 and TRBJ1-4, with no confident D gene call. This receptor was taken from a female donor older than 55 with stage I lung adenocarcinoma. The material sequenced was peripheral blood, taken before any cancer treatment. The nucleotide sequence is TGTGCCAGTATGTCCCTATTAGTGAAGTCTAAATCGCTGTTTTTT. Its translation reads: CASMSLLVKSKSLFF. With the portions outside the CDR3 filled from the reference TRBV19 and TRBJ1-4 genes, the complete variable region becomes DGGITQSPKYLFRKEGQNVTLSCEQNLNHDAMYWYRQDPGQGLRLIYYSQIVNDFQKGDIAEGYSVSREKKESFPLTVTSAQKNPTAFYLCASMSLLVKSKSLFFGSGTQLSVL.